The next 23 T cell receptor beta chains were all read from a single sample in a study of T cells in Graves' hyperthyroidism and ophthalmopathy. Using RNA transcripts as the source, TCR beta CDR3 regions were amplified. Using the HTBI primer set, a first-round RT-PCR was run on the TCR CDR3. MiXCR was run by TCRdb on the multiplex PCR reads, yielding one entry per CDR3 protein. Altogether hundreds of thousands of distinct CDR3 sequences are present, around 15% being singletons, with the ten largest covering approximately 27%. Sequenced: blood. The origin of the receptors is a man aged 50-60 years with Graves' ophthalmopathy.

This clonotype was counted many times. The chain combines TRBV5-1 with TRBJ2-1; D gene unclear. Germline CDR1 is SGHRS and CDR2 is YFSETQ. The CDR3 loop spans 15 amino acids. Deletions cut 4 bases from V and 9 bases from J, with 20 bases between. This CDR3 reads CASSQFSDGMGEQFF. The CDR3 DNA reads TGCGCCAGCAGCCAATTTTCGGACGGAATGGGTGAGCAGTTCTTC.

In this sample, this clonotype turned up a few times. The chain employs TRBV29-1 and TRBJ2-5, with D uncertain. Looked up from germline, CDR1 is SQVTM and CDR2 is ANQGSEA. V was pared by 5 bases and J by 1 base, with 17 bases between. The CDR3 spans 15 residues. The CDR3 region has the DNA TGCAGCGTTTGTTCCCAAATGACGTCCCAAGAGACCCAGTACTTC. Translating it yields CSVCSQMTSQETQYF.

This clonotype was found many times. The genes are TRBV5-1 and TRBJ2-2; maybe TRBD1 (6 bases). V lost 2 bases, J lost 5 bases, and 10 bases lay in between. Per the germline V gene, CDR1 is SGHRS and CDR2 is YFSETQ. The CDR3 totals 14 residues. CDR3 amino acids: CASSLSGETGELFF. CDR3 nucleotide sequence: TGCGCCAGCAGCTTATCAGGGGAGACCGGGGAGCTGTTTTTT.

This clonotype was found a few times. A much larger clone differs from this one at a single base, so this may be a read error. The chain couples TRBV5-1 to TRBJ1-1; no definite D call. The CDR3 has 15 amino acids. The ends were cut back, 0 bases at V and 5 bases at J, with 14 bases in the middle. The germline gives CDR1 SGHRS, CDR2 YFSETQ. CDR3 protein: CASSLEWVGLTEAFF. The CDR3 DNA reads TGCGCCAGCAGCTTGGAATGGGTGGGGTTGACTGAAGCTTTCTTT. Full variable domain (outside the CDR3, taken from reference TRBV5-1 and TRBJ1-1): KAGVTQTPRYLIKTRGQQVTLSCSPISGHRSVSWYQQTPGQGLQFLFEYFSETQRNKGNFPGRFSGRQFSNSRSEMNVSTLELGDSALYLCASSLEWVGLTEAFFGQGTRLTVV.

The V gene is TRBV27, the J gene TRBJ2-1, with D perhaps TRBD2 (6 bases). V lost 9 bases and J 8 bases, leaving 20 bases between the germline ends. Germline lookup yields CDR1 MNHEY and CDR2 SMNVEV (reference sequence). The CDR3 totals 14 residues. This chain's CDR3 is CASDPGTGLDEQFF. The CDR3 coding sequence is TGTGCCAGTGATCCCGGGACGGGACTTGATGAGCAGTTCTTC.

The J gene is TRBJ2-7, the V gene TRBV13, with D possibly being TRBD1 or TRBD2 (5 bases each). Germline values: CDR1 PRHDT, CDR2 FYEKMQ (reference sequence). CDR3 size: 16 residues. Trimming took off 5 bases at V and 4 bases at J, with 21 bases between the two ends. The CDR3 region has the DNA TGTGCCAGCAGCCCCGCAGGGACCGTTTTGAGATACGAGCAGTACTTC. Its protein product is CASSPAGTVLRYEQYF. The entire variable domain, with the rest obtained from reference TRBV13 and TRBJ2-7, is as follows: AAGVIQSPRHLIKEKRETATLKCYPIPRHDTVYWYQQGPGQDPQFLISFYEKMQSDKGSIPDRFSAQQFSDYHSELNMSSLELGDSALYFCASSPAGTVLRYEQYFGPGTRLTVT.

This clonotype has ten or more counts. The chain has TRBV6-1 and TRBJ2-3; TRBD2 is a possible D gene (6 bases). Germline CDR1 is MNHNS and CDR2 is SASEGT. V was clipped by 6 bases and J by 2 bases, with 12 bases between them. The CDR3 has 14 residues. The CDR3 reads CASRFGLNTDTQYF. The CDR3 DNA reads TGTGCCAGCAGGTTTGGACTAAACACAGATACGCAGTATTTT.

This clonotype came up many times. This chain uses TRBV12-3 or TRBV12-4 with TRBJ2-5; D ambiguous. The V gene lost 6 bases and the J gene lost 7 bases, with 9 bases spanning the gap. The CDR3 covers 11 residues. CDR3 in DNA: TGTGCCAGCAGCGACCGAGGGACCCAGTACTTC. Its protein is CASSDRGTQYF.

This clonotype was detected many times. The J gene is TRBJ2-7, the V gene TRBV11-3; D not certain. CDR1 and CDR2 from the germline V gene are SGHNT and YENEEA. This CDR3 spans 14 amino acids. V lost 0 bases and J lost 7, with 13 bases in between. The CDR3 here is CASSLEGVRTEQYF. The DNA for the CDR3 is TGTGCCAGCAGCTTAGAAGGAGTGCGAACGGAGCAGTACTTC.

This clonotype was counted a few times. V usage is TRBV5-1 and J usage is TRBJ2-5; D ambiguous. Germline V gives CDR1 SGHRS, CDR2 YFSETQ. V was trimmed by 1 base and J by 6 bases, leaving 7 bases between them. This CDR3 has 12 amino acids. CDR3 sequence (DNA): TGCGCCAGCAGCTTGTCCGGTCAGACCCAGTACTTC. It specifies CASSLSGQTQYF.

This clonotype was seen only a few times. The rearrangement joins TRBV19 to TRBJ1-1; the D gene is possibly TRBD1 (6 bases). The germline CDR1 and CDR2 sequences are LNHDA and SQIVND (reference sequence). Trimming left V 8 bases short and J 4 bases short, with 17 bases between. This CDR3 is 14 amino acids long. CDR3 sequence: CASSEQGSGTEAFF. The CDR3 DNA reads as TGTGCCAGTTCTGAACAGGGCAGCGGCACTGAAGCTTTCTTT.

Only a few counts were recorded for this clonotype. V gene TRBV2 combines with J gene TRBJ2-7, with TRBD1 matching over 7 bases. This CDR3 is 14 amino acids long. J was trimmed by 2 bases and V by 3 bases; bases with no gene match: 4. The germline gives CDR1 SNHLY, CDR2 FYNNEI. The CDR3 region has the DNA TGTGCCAGCAGTGAGACAGGGCCAACCTACGAGCAGTACTTC. Its translation: CASSETGPTYEQYF.

This clonotype has only a few counts. The chain has TRBV5-8 and TRBJ2-3; 10 bases fit TRBD2. Trimming took 4 bases from V and 6 from J; bases not matched to a gene: 8. Looked up from germline, CDR1 is SGHTS and CDR2 is YDEGEE. This CDR3 is built from 15 residues. The CDR3 sequence: CASSSIAGGTDTQYF. The CDR3 DNA reads as TGTGCCAGCAGCAGTATAGCGGGAGGAACTGATACGCAGTATTTT. The whole variable domain, filled in from reference TRBV5-8 and TRBJ2-3, reads EAGVTQSPTHLIKTRGQQATLRCSPISGHTSVYWYQQALGLGLQFLLWYDEGEERNRGNFPPRFSGRQFPNYSSELNVNALELEDSALYLCASSSIAGGTDTQYFGPGTRLTVL.

This clonotype was seen a few times. This sequence joins TRBV4-1 and TRBJ2-6; 8 bases agree with TRBD2. Germline CDR1 reads MGHRA; CDR2 reads YSYEKL. The V gene end was trimmed by 1 base and the J gene end by 0 bases; junction bases not matched to a gene: 5. The CDR3 totals 18 residues. DNA for the CDR3: TGCGCCAGCAGCCAAGGACTAGCGTTCACCTCTGGGGCCAACGTCCTGACTTTC. Encoded protein: CASSQGLAFTSGANVLTF.

This clonotype was recorded at least ten times. The rearrangement joins TRBV20-1 to TRBJ2-3; D unclear. CDR1 and CDR2 (germline): DFQATT, SNEGSKA (reference sequence). With 2 bases removed from V and 1 base from J, the gap between germline ends came to 7 bases. The CDR3 is made up of 13 amino acids. In nucleotides, the CDR3 is TGCAGTGCTAGAATTGCAGGCACAGATACGCAGTATTTT. Protein sequence: CSARIAGTDTQYF.

This clonotype was observed many times. The genes are TRBV6-5 and TRBJ2-1; 10 bases agree with TRBD2. With 4 bases clipped from V and 4 bases from J, the junction kept 16 bases outside the gene matches. The CDR3 spans 19 residues. The V gene's germline CDR1 is MNHEY and CDR2 SVGAGI. CDR3 protein: CASSSVGARWTSGYNEQFF. CDR3 coding DNA: TGTGCCAGCAGTTCTGTCGGCGCACGGTGGACTAGCGGATACAATGAGCAGTTCTTC.

Only a few counts were recorded for this clonotype. The gene calls are TRBV14 and TRBJ2-7, with D perhaps matching TRBD2 (6 bases). Germline V gene data show CDR1 as SGHDN and CDR2 as FVKESK. With 4 bases removed from V and 2 bases from J, the gap between germline ends came to 18 bases. This CDR3 region has 16 residues. The CDR3 protein is CASSPLFGSSTYEQYF. In nucleotides, the CDR3 is TGTGCCAGCAGCCCACTTTTCGGGAGTTCAACCTACGAGCAGTACTTC.

Only a few counts were recorded for this clonotype. The chain recombines TRBV9 with TRBJ2-3; weak D call: TRBD2 (6 bases). V was trimmed by 4 bases and J by 2 bases, leaving 17 bases between them. This CDR3 spans 16 amino acids. Germline V gene lookup returns CDR1 SGDLS and CDR2 YYNGEE. Written as DNA, the CDR3 is TGTGCCAGCAGCCCTGGGACGGGACTCAACACAGATACGCAGTATTTT. Translation gives CASSPGTGLNTDTQYF.

This clonotype was counted ten times or more. The rearrangement uses TRBV18 and TRBJ1-1, with D unresolved. The CDR3 contains 16 residues. Trimming shortened V by 1 base and J by 5 bases, and 17 bases separated the two germline ends. Germline values: CDR1 KGHSH, CDR2 LQKENI. This CDR3 is CASSPLGVEGGTEAFF. DNA for the CDR3: TGTGCCAGCTCACCACTGGGAGTTGAAGGAGGGACTGAAGCTTTCTTT.

This clonotype was recorded many times. This sequence joins TRBV28 and TRBJ2-7, with a weak D call TRBD2 (6 bases). V lost 7 bases and J lost 6, with 16 bases in between. Germline-derived CDR1 and CDR2 are MDHEN and SYDVKM. CDR3 length equals 13 residues. CDR3 sequence reads: CASTLGGLGEQYF. The DNA of the CDR3 is TGTGCCAGCACCCTCGGGGGATTAGGCGAGCAGTACTTC.

In this sample, this clonotype turned up a few times. V and J are TRBV7-9 and TRBJ1-3; D is unresolved. V was shortened by 4 bases and J by 0 bases, with 10 bases between the two germline ends. Germline CDR1 reads SEHNR; CDR2 reads FQNEAQ (reference sequence). The CDR3 runs 15 residues. The CDR3 nucleotides are TGTGCCAGCAGCTCCTCGTCGAGCTCTGGAAACACCATATATTTT. Amino acids: CASSSSSSSGNTIYF.

This clonotype was counted only a few times. The CDR3 coding sequence is TGTGCCAGCAGGGGTGTTGGCACTGAAGCTTTCTTT. This encodes CASRGVGTEAFF. V is TRBV27 and J is TRBJ1-1, with D unclear. The germline V gene encodes CDR1 MNHEY and CDR2 SMNVEV (reference sequence). Between the trimmed V and J ends, which lost 6 bases and 4 bases, there was a span of 9 bases. CDR3 length: 12 amino acids.

This clonotype was observed at least ten times. The rearrangement joins TRBV12-3 or TRBV12-4 to TRBJ2-7; D is perhaps TRBD1 (5 bases). The CDR3 spans 11 residues. Trimming cost V 4 bases and J 7 bases, with 8 bases left between them. Written as DNA, the CDR3 is TGTGCCAGCAGTTCCCACAGGGAGCAGTACTTC. Translated: CASSSHREQYF.